The entry below describes one TCR beta chain. Its antigen remains unidentified. This sample stems from a study of cytomegalovirus exposure and HLA in healthy donors. Study as a whole: An earlier analysis found around 100 million unique TCR beta sequences from approximately 190 million T cells. General study points: Reportedly, a later analysis found an Asian-associated ancestry cluster had fewer N-insertions than the approximately 700-donor mean. One variant, a missense change in DCLRE1C, was linked in a later analysis to TCR beta V- and J-gene trimming.

The PCR made use of 60 Vbeta and 13 Jbeta primers. Libraries were prepared by immunoSEQ multiplex PCR; TCRdb keeps only in-frame clonotypes and omits some of them. In total, the table holds around 210,000 clones. Germline trimming cut 5 bases from V and 8 bases from J; bases unmatched to any gene: 3. CDR1 and CDR2 from the germline V gene are SNHLY and FYNNEI. This CDR3 spans 11 amino acids. This clonotype originated in a woman aged 30 to 39 in good health and CMV-seropositive. Sequenced input: PBMCs. The chain employs TRBV2 and TRBJ2-7; 7 bases are a match to TRBD2. This CDR3 reads CASSLREKQYF. CDR3 bases: TGTGCCAGCAGTTTGCGGGAGAAGCAGTACTTC.